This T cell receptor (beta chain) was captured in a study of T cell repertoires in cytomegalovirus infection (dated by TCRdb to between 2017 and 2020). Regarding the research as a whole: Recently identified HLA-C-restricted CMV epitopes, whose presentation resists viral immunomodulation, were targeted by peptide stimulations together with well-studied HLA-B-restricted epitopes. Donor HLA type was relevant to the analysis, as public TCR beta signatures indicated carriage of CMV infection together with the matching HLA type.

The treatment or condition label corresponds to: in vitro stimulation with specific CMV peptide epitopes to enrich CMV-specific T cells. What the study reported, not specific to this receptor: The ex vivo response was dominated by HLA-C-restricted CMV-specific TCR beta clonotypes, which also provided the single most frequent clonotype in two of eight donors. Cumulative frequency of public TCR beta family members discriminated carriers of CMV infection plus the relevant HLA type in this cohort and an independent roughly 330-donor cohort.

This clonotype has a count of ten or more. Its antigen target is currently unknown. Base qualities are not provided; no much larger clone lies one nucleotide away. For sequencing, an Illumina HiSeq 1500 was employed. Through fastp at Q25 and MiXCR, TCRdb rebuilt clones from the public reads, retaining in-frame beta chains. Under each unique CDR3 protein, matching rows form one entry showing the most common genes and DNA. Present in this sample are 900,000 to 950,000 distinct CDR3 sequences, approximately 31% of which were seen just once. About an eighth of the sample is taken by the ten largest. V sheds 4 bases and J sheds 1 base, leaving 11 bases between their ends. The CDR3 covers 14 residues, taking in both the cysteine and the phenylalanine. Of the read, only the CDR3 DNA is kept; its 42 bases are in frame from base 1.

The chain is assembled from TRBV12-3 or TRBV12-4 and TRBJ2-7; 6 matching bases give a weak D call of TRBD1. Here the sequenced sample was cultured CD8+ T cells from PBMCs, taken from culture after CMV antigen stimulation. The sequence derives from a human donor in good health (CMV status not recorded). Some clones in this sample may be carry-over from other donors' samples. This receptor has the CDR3 CASSSKGGSYEQYF. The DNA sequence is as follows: TGTGCCAGCAGTTCAAAAGGGGGATCCTACGAGCAGTACTTC.